This T cell receptor (beta chain) stems from a study of T cells in Graves' hyperthyroidism and ophthalmopathy. V lost 4 bases, J lost 5 bases, and 12 bases lay in between. The CDR3 has 14 residues. Germline CDR1 is MGHRA and CDR2 is YSYEKL. Regions amplified from RNA transcripts were the TCR beta CDR3 regions. HTBI primers drove first-round RT-PCR of the TCR CDR3. TCRdb re-called the multiplex PCR reads through MiXCR, storing one row per CDR3 protein. The sample gives about 180,000 distinct CDR3 sequences, 17% of which show up once; roughly 30% is in the top ten. This clonotype has a handful of counts.

The sample taken for sequencing was blood. V usage is TRBV4-1 and J usage is TRBJ1-5; D unclear. The source of this sequence is a woman in her forties or fifties with Graves' hyperthyroidism. CDR3 protein: CASSLRHIDQPQHF. The CDR3 region has the DNA TGCGCCAGCAGCCTTCGACATATCGATCAGCCCCAGCATTTT.